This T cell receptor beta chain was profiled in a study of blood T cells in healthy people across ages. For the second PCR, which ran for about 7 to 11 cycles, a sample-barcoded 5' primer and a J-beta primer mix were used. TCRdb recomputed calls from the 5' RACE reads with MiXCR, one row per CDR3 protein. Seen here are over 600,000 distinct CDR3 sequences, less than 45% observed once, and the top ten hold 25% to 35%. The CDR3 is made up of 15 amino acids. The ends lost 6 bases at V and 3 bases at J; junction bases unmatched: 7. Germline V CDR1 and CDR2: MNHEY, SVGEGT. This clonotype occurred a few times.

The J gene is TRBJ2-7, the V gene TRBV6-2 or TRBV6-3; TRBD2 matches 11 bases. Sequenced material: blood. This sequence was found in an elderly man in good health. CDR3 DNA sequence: TGTGCCAGCAGGTCACCGGGACTAGCGGACTACGAGCAGTACTTC. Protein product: CASRSPGLADYEQYF.